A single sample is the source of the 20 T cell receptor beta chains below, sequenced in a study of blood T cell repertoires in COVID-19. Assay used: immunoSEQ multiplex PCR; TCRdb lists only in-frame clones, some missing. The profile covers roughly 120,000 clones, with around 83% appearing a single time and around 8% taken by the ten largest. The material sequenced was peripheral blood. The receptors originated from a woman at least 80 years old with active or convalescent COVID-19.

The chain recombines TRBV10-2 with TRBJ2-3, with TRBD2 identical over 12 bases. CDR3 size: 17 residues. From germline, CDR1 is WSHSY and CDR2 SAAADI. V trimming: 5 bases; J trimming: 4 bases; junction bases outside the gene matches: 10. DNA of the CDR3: TGCGCCAGCAGTCCACCTCTAGCGGGAGGGCCCTCAGATACGCAGTATTTT. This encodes CASSPPLAGGPSDTQYF.

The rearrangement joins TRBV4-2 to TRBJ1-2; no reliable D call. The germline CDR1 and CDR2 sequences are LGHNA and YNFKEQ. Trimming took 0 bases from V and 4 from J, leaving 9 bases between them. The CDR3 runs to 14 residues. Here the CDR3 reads CASSQEHGGYGYTF. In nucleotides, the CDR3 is TGTGCCAGCAGCCAAGAGCACGGTGGCTATGGCTACACCTTC.

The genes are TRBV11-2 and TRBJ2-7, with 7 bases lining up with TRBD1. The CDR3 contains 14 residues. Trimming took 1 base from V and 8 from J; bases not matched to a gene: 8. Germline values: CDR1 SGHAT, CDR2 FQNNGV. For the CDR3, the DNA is TGTGCCAGCAGCTTAGCCAAGGACAGGTTCAAGCAGTACTTC. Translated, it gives CASSLAKDRFKQYF.

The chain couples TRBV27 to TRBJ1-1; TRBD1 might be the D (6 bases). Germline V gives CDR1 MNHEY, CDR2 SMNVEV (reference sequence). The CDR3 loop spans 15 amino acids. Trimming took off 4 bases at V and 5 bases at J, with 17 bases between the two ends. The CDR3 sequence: CASSSLGGASTEAFF. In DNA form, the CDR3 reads TGTGCCAGCAGTTCCCTTGGGGGGGCAAGTACTGAAGCTTTCTTT.

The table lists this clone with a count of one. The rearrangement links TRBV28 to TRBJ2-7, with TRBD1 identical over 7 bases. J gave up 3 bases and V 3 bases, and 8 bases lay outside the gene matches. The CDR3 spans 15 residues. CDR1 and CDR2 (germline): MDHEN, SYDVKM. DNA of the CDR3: TGTGCCAGCAGTTTTTCCACAGGGGCTCTCTACGAGCAGTACTTC. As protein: CASSFSTGALYEQYF.

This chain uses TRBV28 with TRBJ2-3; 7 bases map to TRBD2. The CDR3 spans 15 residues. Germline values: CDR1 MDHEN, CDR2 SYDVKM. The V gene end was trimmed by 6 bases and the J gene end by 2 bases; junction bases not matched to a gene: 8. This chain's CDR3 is CASSPGGLSTDTQYF. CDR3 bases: TGTGCCAGCAGCCCGGGGGGTCTATCCACAGATACGCAGTATTTT.

The CDR3 DNA reads TGTGCCACCAGTGAGGCGACAGGGGGCAACTATGGCTACACCTTC. Translating it yields CATSEATGGNYGYTF. The chain links TRBV24-1 to TRBJ1-2; 10 nucleotides match TRBD1. V shed 4 bases, J shed 2 bases, and the junction held 3 bases outside the gene matches. Per the germline V gene, CDR1 is KGHDR and CDR2 is SFDVKD. This CDR3 has 15 residues.

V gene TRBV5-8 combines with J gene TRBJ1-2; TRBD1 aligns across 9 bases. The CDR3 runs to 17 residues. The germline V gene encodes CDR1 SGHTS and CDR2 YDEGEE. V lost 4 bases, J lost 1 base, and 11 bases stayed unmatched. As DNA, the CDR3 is TGTGCCAGCAGCCCGATCTCCGGGACAGGGTTTAACTATGGCTACACCTTC. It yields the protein CASSPISGTGFNYGYTF.

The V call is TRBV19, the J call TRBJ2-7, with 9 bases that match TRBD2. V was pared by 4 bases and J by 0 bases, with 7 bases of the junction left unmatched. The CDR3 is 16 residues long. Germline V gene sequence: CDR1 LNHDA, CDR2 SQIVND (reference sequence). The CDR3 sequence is CASSTFSGGLSYEQYF. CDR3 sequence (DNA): TGTGCCAGTAGTACCTTTAGCGGGGGCCTCTCCTACGAGCAGTACTTC.

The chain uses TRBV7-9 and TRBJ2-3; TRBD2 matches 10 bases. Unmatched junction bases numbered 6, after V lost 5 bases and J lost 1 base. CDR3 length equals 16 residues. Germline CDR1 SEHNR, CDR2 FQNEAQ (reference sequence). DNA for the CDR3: TGTGCCAGCAGCGCCGGACTAGCGGAAGGCACAGATACGCAGTATTTT. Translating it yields CASSAGLAEGTDTQYF.

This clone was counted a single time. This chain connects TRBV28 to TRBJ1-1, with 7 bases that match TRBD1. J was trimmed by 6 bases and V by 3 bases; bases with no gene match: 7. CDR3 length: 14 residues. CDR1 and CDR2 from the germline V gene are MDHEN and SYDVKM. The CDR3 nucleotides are TGTGCCAGCAGTTTCATTAGCAGGGGGGCTGAAGCTTTCTTT. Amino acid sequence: CASSFISRGAEAFF.

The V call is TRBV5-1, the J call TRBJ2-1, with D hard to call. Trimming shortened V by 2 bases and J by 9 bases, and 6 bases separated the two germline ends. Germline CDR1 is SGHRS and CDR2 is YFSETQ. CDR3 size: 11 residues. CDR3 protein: CASSFSTEQFF. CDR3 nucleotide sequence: TGCGCCAGCAGCTTTAGCACTGAGCAGTTCTTC.

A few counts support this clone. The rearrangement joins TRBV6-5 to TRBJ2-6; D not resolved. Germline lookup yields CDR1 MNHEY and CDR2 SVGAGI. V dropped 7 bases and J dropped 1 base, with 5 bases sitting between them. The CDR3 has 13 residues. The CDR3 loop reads CASIGSGANVLTF. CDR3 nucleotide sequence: TGTGCCAGCATCGGGTCTGGGGCCAACGTCCTGACTTTC.

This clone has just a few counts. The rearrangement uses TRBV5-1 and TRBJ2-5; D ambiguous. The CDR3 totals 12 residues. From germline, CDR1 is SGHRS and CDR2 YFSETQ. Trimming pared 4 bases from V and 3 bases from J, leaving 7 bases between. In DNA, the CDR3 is TGCGCCAGCAGCCCACACGAAGAGACCCAGTACTTC. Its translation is CASSPHEETQYF.

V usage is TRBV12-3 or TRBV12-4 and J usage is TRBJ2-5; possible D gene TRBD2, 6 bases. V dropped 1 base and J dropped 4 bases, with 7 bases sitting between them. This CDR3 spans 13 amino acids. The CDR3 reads CASSLEAGETQYF. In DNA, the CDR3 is TGTGCCAGCAGTTTAGAAGCGGGAGAGACCCAGTACTTC.

The CDR3 DNA reads TGTGCCAGCAGCCAAGCTCGGGTATCCTACGAGCAGTACTTC. This sequence encodes CASSQARVSYEQYF. The V and J genes are TRBV4-2 and TRBJ2-7; no clear D. The CDR3 is 14 residues long. The V and J ends lost 1 base and 1 base respectively, with 8 bases between them. Germline V gene lookup returns CDR1 LGHNA and CDR2 YNFKEQ.

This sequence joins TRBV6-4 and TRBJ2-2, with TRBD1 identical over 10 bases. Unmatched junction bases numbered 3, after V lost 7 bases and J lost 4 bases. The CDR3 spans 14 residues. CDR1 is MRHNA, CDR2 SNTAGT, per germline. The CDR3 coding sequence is TGTGCCAGCAAAGGACAGGGGGGCACCGGGGAGCTGTTTTTT. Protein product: CASKGQGGTGELFF.

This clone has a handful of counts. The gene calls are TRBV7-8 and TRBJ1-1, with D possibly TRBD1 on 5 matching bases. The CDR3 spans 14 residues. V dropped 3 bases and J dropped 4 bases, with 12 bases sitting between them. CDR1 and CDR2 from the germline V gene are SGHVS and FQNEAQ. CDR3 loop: CASSFGGFRTEAFF. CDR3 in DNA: TGTGCCAGCAGCTTTGGGGGGTTTCGCACTGAAGCTTTCTTT.

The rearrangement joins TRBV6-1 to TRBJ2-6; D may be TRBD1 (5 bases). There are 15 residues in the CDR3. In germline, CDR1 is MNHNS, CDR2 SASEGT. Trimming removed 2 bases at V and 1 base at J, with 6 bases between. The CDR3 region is CASSEQGSGANVLTF. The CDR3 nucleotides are TGTGCCAGCAGTGAACAGGGTTCTGGGGCCAACGTCCTGACTTTC.

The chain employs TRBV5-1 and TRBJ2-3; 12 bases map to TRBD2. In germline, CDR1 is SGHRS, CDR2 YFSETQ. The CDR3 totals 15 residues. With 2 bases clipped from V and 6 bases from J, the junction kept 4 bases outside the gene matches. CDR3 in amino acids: CASSFSGTSGDTQYF. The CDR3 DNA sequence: TGCGCCAGCAGCTTCTCCGGGACTAGCGGGGATACGCAGTATTTT.